This T cell receptor beta chain emerged from a study of OX40 agonist ivuxolimab in advanced cancers. Study-level findings and limits: Dosing at 0.1 to 3.0 mg/kg was accompanied by clonal expansion of CD4+ and CD8+ blood T cells by week 6.

As regards this clone: Its specificity is unknown.

Per germline, CDR1 LNHDA and CDR2 SQIVND (reference sequence). Germline trimming cut 9 bases from V and 2 bases from J; bases unmatched to any gene: 11. The CDR3 spans 16 residues. Patients were ineligible given autoimmune disease history or systemic immunosuppression. Clones were read by immunoSEQ multiplex PCR, and TCRdb kept only the in-frame ones, dropping some. The sample holds 15,000 to 20,000 clones, 65% to 85% seen once. Sequencing used CD4+ or CD8+ T cells sorted from blood, obtained in a trial of the OX40 agonist ivuxolimab. The origin of this receptor is an adult with an advanced solid tumor such as melanoma, head and neck, liver or kidney cancer. This chain links TRBV19 with TRBJ2-3; TRBD2 matches 10 bases. The CDR3 loop reads CASQPSGGAFTDTQYF. The CDR3 DNA is TGTGCCAGCCAACCGAGCGGGGGGGCTTTCACAGATACGCAGTATTTT.